The T cell receptor beta chain described here comes from a study of response to subunit inactivated influenza vaccine. TCRdb itself ran the RT-PCR reads through MiXCR, one entry per CDR3 protein. The repertoire holds hundreds of thousands of distinct CDR3 sequences, with about an eighth as singletons. This clonotype has a handful of counts. Its antigen is unknown. Notes on the study in general: Only a handful of new T cells, the authors suggested, are recruited with each seasonal influenza vaccination.

Trimming shortened V by 6 bases and J by 6 bases, and 12 bases separated the two germline ends. The CDR3 has 12 residues. The source was PBMCs from blood, collected roughly 6 weeks after vaccination. This receptor was identified in a man over 45 who received an inactivated influenza vaccine. The chain is built from TRBV12-3 or TRBV12-4 and TRBJ2-7; D remains unclear. The CDR3 bases are TGTGCCAGCAGCTCAAAAAGGCCCGAGCAGTACTTC. As protein: CASSSKRPEQYF.